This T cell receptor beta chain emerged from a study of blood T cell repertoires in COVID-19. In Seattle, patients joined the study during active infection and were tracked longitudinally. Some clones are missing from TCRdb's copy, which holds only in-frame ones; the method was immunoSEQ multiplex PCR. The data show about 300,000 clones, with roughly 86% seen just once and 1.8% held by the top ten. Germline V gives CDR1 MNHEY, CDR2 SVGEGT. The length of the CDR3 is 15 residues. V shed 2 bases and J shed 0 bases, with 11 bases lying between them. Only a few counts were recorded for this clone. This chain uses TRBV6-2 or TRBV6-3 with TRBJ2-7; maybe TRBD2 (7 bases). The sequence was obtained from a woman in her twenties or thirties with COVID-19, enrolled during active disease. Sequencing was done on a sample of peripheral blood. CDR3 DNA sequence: TGTGCCAGCAGTTACCGGGGGGCGAGCTCCTACGAGCAGTACTTC. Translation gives CASSYRGASSYEQYF.